This T cell receptor beta chain was found in a study of T cell responses to AZD1222 COVID-19 vaccine. Measured with immunoSEQ multiplex PCR; TCRdb has only the in-frame clones, and not every one. The sample lists 150,000 or so clones, about nine tenths occurring once. Germline-derived CDR1 and CDR2 are MNHEY and SVGAGI. The CDR3 consists of 11 residues. Trimming pared 10 bases from V and 4 bases from J, leaving 10 bases between. Overall study findings and caveats: Donor demographics were predominantly white British with a female majority; clonal diversity may be underestimated. Spike-wide vaccine-associated CD4 TCRs dominated at 160-218 and 743-854. It was only a handful of AZD1222 recipients who were seropositive at baseline. Reportedly, nearly half of unique spike TCRs recognized epitopes outside B.1.351/B.1.1.7 mutations.

As regards this clone: Its antigen is currently unknown.

The chain is built from TRBV6-5 and TRBJ1-1; D call uncertain. Here the sequenced sample was peripheral blood, taken on day 0 of MenACWY control vaccination. The receptor was isolated from an adult in good health. CDR3 DNA sequence: TGTGCCACCGACGCCGGCACTGAAGCTTTCTTT. This codes for CATDAGTEAFF.